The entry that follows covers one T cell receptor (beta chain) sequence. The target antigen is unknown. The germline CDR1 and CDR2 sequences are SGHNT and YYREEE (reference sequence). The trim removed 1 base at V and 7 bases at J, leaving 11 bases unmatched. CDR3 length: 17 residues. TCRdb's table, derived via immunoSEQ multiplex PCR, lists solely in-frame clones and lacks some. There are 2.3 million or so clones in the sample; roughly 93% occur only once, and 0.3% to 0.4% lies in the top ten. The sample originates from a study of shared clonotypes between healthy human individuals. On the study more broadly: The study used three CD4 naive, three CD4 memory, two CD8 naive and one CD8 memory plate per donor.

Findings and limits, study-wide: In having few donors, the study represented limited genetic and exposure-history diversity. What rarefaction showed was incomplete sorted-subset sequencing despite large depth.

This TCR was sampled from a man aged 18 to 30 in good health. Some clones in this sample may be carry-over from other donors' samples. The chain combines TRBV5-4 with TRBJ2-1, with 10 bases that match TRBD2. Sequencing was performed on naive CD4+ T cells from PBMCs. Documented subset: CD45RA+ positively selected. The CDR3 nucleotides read TGTGCCAGCAGCTTGCCCCTAGCGGGAGTGGGGGTAAATGAGCAGTTCTTC. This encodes CASSLPLAGVGVNEQFF.